This TCR beta chain was obtained from a study of T-cell reconstitution after alpha-beta-depleted transplantation in children. For TCRbeta, the library was prepared with unique molecular identifiers. One entry per CDR3 protein results from TCRdb running MiXCR on the PCR reads. The table has about 370,000 distinct CDR3 sequences, roughly 22% seen once. There are 16 residues in the CDR3. V was trimmed by 2 bases and J by 0 bases, leaving 11 bases between them. Germline values: CDR1 MNHEY, CDR2 SMNVEV (reference sequence). The starting material was PBMCs from the stem cell graft donor, obtained from the stem cell graft. The chain uses TRBV27 and TRBJ2-1, with D hard to call. The clonotype originates from a human donor who donated a stem cell graft to a child with acute myeloid leukemia. The CDR3 loop reads CASSLILLSSYNEQFF. CDR3 DNA: TGTGCCAGCAGTTTAATACTCCTGAGCTCCTACAATGAGCAGTTCTTC.